The 28 T cell receptor beta chains below all came from one sample that was sequenced in a study of blood T cell repertoires in COVID-19. The protocol was immunoSEQ multiplex PCR, while the TCRdb copy is restricted to in-frame clones and leaves out a portion. Here the sample spans about 130,000 clones, around 80% being singletons. Sample: peripheral blood. These receptors all come from a woman aged 45-59 years with acute or convalescent COVID-19.

The V and J genes are TRBV30 and TRBJ2-1, with TRBD1 matching over 8 bases. V shed 4 bases, J shed 3 bases, and the junction held 5 bases outside the gene matches. There are 14 residues in the CDR3. Germline V lookup: CDR1 GTSNPN, CDR2 SVGIG (reference sequence). Here the CDR3 reads CAWIFGTGYNEQFF. CDR3 sequence (DNA): TGTGCCTGGATTTTCGGGACAGGCTACAATGAGCAGTTCTTC.

The gene calls are TRBV9 and TRBJ1-2; TRBD1 might be the D (6 bases). Trimming left V 2 bases short and J 0 bases short, with 14 bases between. Germline values: CDR1 SGDLS, CDR2 YYNGEE. The CDR3 is 16 amino acids. CDR3: CASSVSADSSNYGYTF. DNA for the CDR3: TGTGCCAGCAGCGTTTCGGCGGACAGTTCTAACTATGGCTACACCTTC.

This clone came up a few times. The V gene is TRBV5-8, the J gene TRBJ2-1; D is unresolved. The V and J ends lost 7 bases and 0 bases respectively, with 20 bases between them. CDR1 and CDR2 (germline): SGHTS, YDEGEE. The CDR3 is 17 residues long. This CDR3 reads CASPVSIILSSYNEQFF. In DNA, the CDR3 is TGTGCCAGCCCGGTTTCGATTATCCTGAGCTCCTACAATGAGCAGTTCTTC.

The chain employs TRBV27 and TRBJ1-4; D possibly corresponds to TRBD1 (6 bases). CDR3 length: 16 amino acids. Germline V gene sequence: CDR1 MNHEY, CDR2 SMNVEV (reference sequence). V was shortened by 1 base and J by 0 bases, with 9 bases between the two germline ends. CDR3 nucleotides: TGTGCCAGCAGTTTATATAGGACAGCAACTAATGAAAAACTGTTTTTT. Its translation: CASSLYRTATNEKLFF. Looking up the rest from reference TRBV27 and TRBJ1-4 gives the full variable domain: EAQVTQNPRYLITVTGKKLTVTCSQNMNHEYMSWYRQDPGLGLRQIYYSMNVEVTDKGDVPEGYKVSRKEKRNFPLILESPSPNQTSLYFCASSLYRTATNEKLFFGSGTQLSVL.

This clone was detected only a few times. V usage is TRBV5-1 and J usage is TRBJ1-5, with D perhaps matching TRBD1 (5 bases). The CDR3 runs 14 residues. Trimming shortened V by 4 bases and J by 3 bases, and 11 bases separated the two germline ends. Germline CDR1 reads SGHRS; CDR2 reads YFSETQ. The CDR3 region has the DNA TGCGCCAGCAGCGAAGGACACGCCAATCAGCCCCAGCATTTT. Protein product: CASSEGHANQPQHF.

This chain connects TRBV28 to TRBJ1-1; 7 bases are shared with TRBD1. Germline-derived CDR1 and CDR2 are MDHEN and SYDVKM. The CDR3 has 13 amino acids. J was trimmed by 5 bases and V by 3 bases; bases with no gene match: 3. The CDR3 loop is CASSFLRGTEAFF. The CDR3 bases are TGTGCCAGCAGTTTCCTCAGGGGGACTGAAGCTTTCTTT.

The chain combines TRBV5-6 with TRBJ2-7; 8 nucleotides line up with TRBD1. Germline V CDR1 and CDR2: SGHDT, YYEEEE. V was clipped by 3 bases and J by 2 bases; unmatched bases: 4. The CDR3 is made up of 14 amino acids. This chain's CDR3 is CASSWTGFAYEQYF. CDR3 DNA sequence: TGTGCCAGCAGCTGGACAGGGTTCGCCTACGAGCAGTACTTC.

The chain links TRBV30 to TRBJ1-2; the match to TRBD1 covers 9 bases. Germline V gene lookup returns CDR1 GTSNPN and CDR2 SVGIG (reference sequence). The CDR3 contains 13 residues. The trim removed 0 bases at V and 5 bases at J, leaving 1 base unmatched. CDR3 amino acids: CAWSVGTGYGYTF. CDR3 bases: TGTGCCTGGAGTGTAGGGACAGGGTATGGCTACACCTTC.

The chain uses TRBV2 and TRBJ2-3; possibly TRBD2 for D (5 bases). Trimming shortened V by 3 bases and J by 0 bases, and 19 bases separated the two germline ends. The CDR3 consists of 18 residues. In germline, CDR1 is SNHLY, CDR2 FYNNEI. The CDR3 loop is CASSESQLRAASTDTQYF. The CDR3 DNA follows: TGTGCCAGCAGTGAGTCCCAGCTGAGGGCAGCTAGCACAGATACGCAGTATTTT.

DNA for the CDR3: TGTGCCAGCAGTTACTCGAACTTCCAGACTAACACTGAAGCTTTCTTT. Residues: CASSYSNFQTNTEAFF. The V call is TRBV6-5, the J call TRBJ1-1; D is unresolved. V was pared by 0 bases and J by 2 bases, with 13 bases between. The germline V gene encodes CDR1 MNHEY and CDR2 SVGAGI. The CDR3 length is 16 residues.

V gene TRBV5-5 combines with J gene TRBJ1-2; 7 nucleotides match TRBD1. Losses at the gene ends were 4 bases for V and 8 bases for J; bases not matched to a gene: 11. CDR3 length: 14 amino acids. Germline CDR1 and CDR2: SGHKS and YYEKEE (reference sequence). This CDR3 is CASSPGGTSGGYTF. CDR3 DNA sequence: TGTGCCAGCAGCCCAGGGGGGACGTCGGGAGGCTACACCTTC.

The chain is built from TRBV7-2 and TRBJ2-7, with 7 bases matching TRBD2. V was clipped by 8 bases and J by 3 bases; unmatched bases: 7. CDR3 length equals 13 residues. Germline CDR1 SGHTA, CDR2 FQGNSA. The CDR3 loop is CASRGVGGYEQYF. The CDR3, as DNA: TGTGCCAGCCGGGGGGTTGGGGGCTACGAGCAGTACTTC.

The V gene is TRBV23-1, the J gene TRBJ2-7; possibly TRBD1 for D (5 bases). TRBV23-1 is identified as an open reading frame with a role that is uncertain. The CDR3 has 16 amino acids. V lost 2 bases and J lost 3, with 17 bases in between. The CDR3 region is CASSQSSQAIFYEQYF. The DNA for the CDR3 is TGCGCCAGCAGTCAAAGCTCACAGGCGATCTTCTACGAGCAGTACTTC.

The CDR3 nucleotides read TGTGCCAGCAGTCCAGGGGATTTGGGTGAGCAGTTCTTC. Translation: CASSPGDLGEQFF. V and J are TRBV6-4 and TRBJ2-1; D perhaps matches TRBD1 (6 bases). The V and J ends lost 5 bases and 9 bases respectively, with 14 bases between them. Germline-derived CDR1 and CDR2 are MRHNA and SNTAGT. The CDR3 runs to 13 residues.

The CDR3: CASSQDWLHTGELFF. The CDR3 DNA is TGCGCCAGCAGCCAAGATTGGCTTCACACCGGGGAGCTGTTTTTT. The chain uses TRBV4-1 and TRBJ2-2, with no clear D. This CDR3 spans 15 amino acids. The V gene lost 0 bases and the J gene lost 3 bases, with 8 bases spanning the gap. Germline CDR1 is MGHRA and CDR2 is YSYEKL.

This clone turned up a few times. This sequence joins TRBV5-4 and TRBJ1-4, with a weak D call TRBD1 (6 bases). Per the germline V gene, CDR1 is SGHNT and CDR2 is YYREEE (reference sequence). The CDR3 has 15 amino acids. The V gene lost 1 base and the J gene lost 6 bases, with 13 bases spanning the gap. CDR3 residues: CASSLYRDTDEKLFF. CDR3 nucleotides: TGTGCCAGCAGCTTGTATCGGGACACGGATGAAAAACTGTTTTTT.

This sequence joins TRBV5-5 and TRBJ1-6; 9 nucleotides align to TRBD1. V dropped 6 bases and J dropped 7; count of bases not matched to a gene: 5. This CDR3 spans 14 amino acids. The V gene's germline CDR1 is SGHKS and CDR2 YYEKEE (reference sequence). CDR3 in DNA: TGTGCCAGCAACAAGGACAGGGGAAATTCACCCCTCCACTTT. Its protein is CASNKDRGNSPLHF.

The chain links TRBV7-9 to TRBJ1-2, with D unclear. This CDR3 has 13 residues. Trimming removed 2 bases at V and 4 bases at J, with 8 bases between. The germline gives CDR1 SEHNR, CDR2 FQNEAQ (reference sequence). This chain's CDR3 is CASSLTETYGYTF. The CDR3 DNA follows: TGTGCCAGCAGCTTAACAGAGACCTATGGCTACACCTTC.

This clone was counted a single time. The gene calls are TRBV28 and TRBJ2-7, with 9 nucleotides matching TRBD2. The CDR3 spans 15 residues. The germline V gene has CDR1 MDHEN and CDR2 SYDVKM. V was clipped by 6 bases and J by 0 bases; unmatched bases: 6. The chain's CDR3 is CASSPHSGSSYEQYF. The CDR3 DNA follows: TGTGCCAGCAGCCCCCATAGCGGGAGCTCCTACGAGCAGTACTTC.

The CDR3 DNA sequence: TGCGCCAGCAGCTTGGTAGGGGATGGGCCCCAGCATTTT. Translating it yields CASSLVGDGPQHF. V is TRBV5-1 and J is TRBJ1-5; possibly TRBD1 for D (5 bases). V was trimmed by 0 bases and J by 9 bases, leaving 10 bases between them. Germline CDR1 SGHRS, CDR2 YFSETQ. The CDR3 spans 13 residues.

The chain combines TRBV5-5 with TRBJ1-3, with D possibly being TRBD1 (5 bases). The CDR3 extends over 18 amino acids. V shed 2 bases and J shed 0 bases, with 18 bases lying between them. Germline-derived CDR1 and CDR2 are SGHKS and YYEKEE (reference sequence). CDR3 loop: CASSFTDLYRSSGNTIYF. CDR3 DNA: TGTGCCAGCAGCTTTACCGATTTATACAGGAGCTCTGGAAACACCATATATTTT.

This sequence joins TRBV28 and TRBJ2-5, with 7 bases fitting TRBD2. The CDR3 has 14 residues. Germline CDR1 reads MDHEN; CDR2 reads SYDVKM. V lost 5 bases to trimming and J lost 5 bases; unmatched junction nucleotides: 8. CDR3 loop: CASSLTGGDETQYF. CDR3 sequence (DNA): TGTGCCAGCAGTCTGACGGGAGGAGATGAGACCCAGTACTTC.

The chain combines TRBV4-1 with TRBJ1-1, with 7 nucleotides matching TRBD1. Germline CDR1 reads MGHRA; CDR2 reads YSYEKL. The CDR3 extends over 15 amino acids. V lost 4 bases to trimming and J lost 1 base; unmatched junction nucleotides: 6. CDR3 DNA sequence: TGCGCCAGCAGCCTGGTGGGACAGAAGAACACTGAAGCTTTCTTT. Translating it yields CASSLVGQKNTEAFF.

This clone was seen a handful of times. The rearrangement joins TRBV2 to TRBJ2-2; 8 nucleotides match TRBD1. CDR3 size: 15 residues. The germline V gene encodes CDR1 SNHLY and CDR2 FYNNEI. Trimming cost V 0 bases and J 7 bases; bases outside gene matches: 4. The CDR3 bases are TGTGCCAGCAGTGAAGCGCCAGGGGGCGGCGGGGAGCTGTTTTTT. This translates into CASSEAPGGGGELFF.

This clone came up once. The V call is TRBV7-9, the J call TRBJ1-4; 7 bases match TRBD1. The germline CDR1 and CDR2 sequences are SEHNR and FQNEAQ (reference sequence). V was clipped by 0 bases and J by 6 bases; unmatched bases: 1. CDR3 size: 14 residues. The CDR3 DNA reads TGTGCCAGCAGCTTAGCCGGGACAGATGAAAAACTGTTTTTT. Translating gives CASSLAGTDEKLFF.

V gene TRBV27 combines with J gene TRBJ1-2, with D unresolved. Germline CDR1 and CDR2: MNHEY and SMNVEV (reference sequence). CDR3 length: 10 residues. V dropped 5 bases and J dropped 12 bases, with 10 bases sitting between them. CDR3 sequence reads: CASSVIVNTF. The CDR3 DNA reads TGTGCCAGCAGTGTAATAGTTAACACCTTC.

This chain joins TRBV2 and TRBJ1-3; tentative D call: TRBD1 (5 bases). The V and J ends lost 4 bases and 14 bases respectively, with 12 bases between them. CDR1 and CDR2 (germline): SNHLY, FYNNEI. The CDR3 is made up of 11 amino acids. The CDR3 coding sequence is TGTGCCAGCAGTGGCGGGGGACCGCTATATTTT. This translates into CASSGGGPLYF.

This clone was observed once. This rearrangement joins TRBV7-9 to TRBJ1-2, with a possible D match to TRBD1 (6 bases). The V gene lost 2 bases and the J gene lost 0 bases, with 10 bases spanning the gap. The CDR3 loop spans 15 amino acids. Germline lookup yields CDR1 SEHNR and CDR2 FQNEAQ (reference sequence). CDR3 region: CASSLTGLTNYGYTF. The CDR3 DNA sequence: TGTGCCAGCAGCTTAACAGGGCTCACTAACTATGGCTACACCTTC.